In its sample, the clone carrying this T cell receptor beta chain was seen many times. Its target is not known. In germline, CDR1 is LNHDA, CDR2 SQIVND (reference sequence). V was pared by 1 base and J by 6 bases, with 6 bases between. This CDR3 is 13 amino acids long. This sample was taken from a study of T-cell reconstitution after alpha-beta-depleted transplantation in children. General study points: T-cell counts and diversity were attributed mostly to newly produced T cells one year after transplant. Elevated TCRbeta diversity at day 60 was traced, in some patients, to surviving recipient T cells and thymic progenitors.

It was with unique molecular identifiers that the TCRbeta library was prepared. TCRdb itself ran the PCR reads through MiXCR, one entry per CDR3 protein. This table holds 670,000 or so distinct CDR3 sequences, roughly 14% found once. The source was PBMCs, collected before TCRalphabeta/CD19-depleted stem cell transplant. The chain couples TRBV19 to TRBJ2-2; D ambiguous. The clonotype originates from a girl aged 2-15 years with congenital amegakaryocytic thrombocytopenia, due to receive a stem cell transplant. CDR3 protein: CASSIVAAGELFF. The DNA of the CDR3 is TGTGCCAGTAGTATAGTGGCAGCCGGGGAGCTGTTTTTT.